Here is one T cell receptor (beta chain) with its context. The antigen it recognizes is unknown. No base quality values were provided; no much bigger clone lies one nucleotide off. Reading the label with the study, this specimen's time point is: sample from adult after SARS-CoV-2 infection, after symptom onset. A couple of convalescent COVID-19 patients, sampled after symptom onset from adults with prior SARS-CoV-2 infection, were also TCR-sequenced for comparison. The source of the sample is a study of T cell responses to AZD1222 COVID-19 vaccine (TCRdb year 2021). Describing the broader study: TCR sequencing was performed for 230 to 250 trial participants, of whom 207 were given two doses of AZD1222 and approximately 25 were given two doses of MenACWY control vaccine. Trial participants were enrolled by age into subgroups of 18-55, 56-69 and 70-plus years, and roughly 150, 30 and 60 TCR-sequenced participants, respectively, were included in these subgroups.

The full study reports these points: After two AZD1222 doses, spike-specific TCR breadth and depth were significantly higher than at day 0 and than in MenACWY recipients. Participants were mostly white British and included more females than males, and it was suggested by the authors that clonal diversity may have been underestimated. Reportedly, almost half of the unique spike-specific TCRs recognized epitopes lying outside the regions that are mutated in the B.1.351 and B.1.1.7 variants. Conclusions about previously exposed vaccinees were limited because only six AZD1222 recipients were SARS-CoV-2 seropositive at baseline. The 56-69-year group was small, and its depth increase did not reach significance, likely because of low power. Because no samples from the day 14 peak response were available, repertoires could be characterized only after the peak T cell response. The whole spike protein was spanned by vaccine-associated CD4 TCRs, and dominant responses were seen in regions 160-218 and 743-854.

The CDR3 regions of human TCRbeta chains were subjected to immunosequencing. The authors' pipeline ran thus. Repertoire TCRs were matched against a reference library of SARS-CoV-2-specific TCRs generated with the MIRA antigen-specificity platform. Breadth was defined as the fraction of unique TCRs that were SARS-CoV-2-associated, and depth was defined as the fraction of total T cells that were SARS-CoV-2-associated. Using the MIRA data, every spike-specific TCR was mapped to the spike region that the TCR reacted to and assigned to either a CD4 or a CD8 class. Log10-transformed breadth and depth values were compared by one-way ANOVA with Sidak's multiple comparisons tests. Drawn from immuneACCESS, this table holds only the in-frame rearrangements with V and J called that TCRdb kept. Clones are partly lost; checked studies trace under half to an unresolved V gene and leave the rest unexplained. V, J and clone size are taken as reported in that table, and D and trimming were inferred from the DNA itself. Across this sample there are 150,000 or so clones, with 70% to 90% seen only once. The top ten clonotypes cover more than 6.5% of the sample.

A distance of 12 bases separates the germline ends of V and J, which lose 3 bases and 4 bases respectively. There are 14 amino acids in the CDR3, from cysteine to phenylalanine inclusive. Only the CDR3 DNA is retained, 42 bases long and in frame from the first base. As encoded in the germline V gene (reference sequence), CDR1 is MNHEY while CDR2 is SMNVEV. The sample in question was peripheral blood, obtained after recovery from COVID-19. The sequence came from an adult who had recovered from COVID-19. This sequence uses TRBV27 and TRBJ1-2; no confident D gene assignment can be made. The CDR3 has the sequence CASSLSRPSYGYTF. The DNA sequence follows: TGTGCCAGCAGTTTGTCCAGGCCTAGCTATGGCTACACCTTC.